This TCR beta chain was retrieved from a study of memory CD4+ T cells and cytomegalovirus serostatus. Broader study findings: About 40% of the roughly 160 known CMV-associated TCRbeta sequences appeared in CD4+ memory.

Sequencing was performed with immunoSEQ multiplex PCR; in TCRdb, only in-frame clones are kept and a portion is missing. The top ten clones hold 2.6% of a sample with about 75,000 clones, about 78% of them seen once. This CDR3 has 12 residues. Trimming cost V 5 bases and J 8 bases, with 12 bases left between them. Germline CDR1 reads SNHLY; CDR2 reads FYNNEI. Single viable CD3+CD4+CD8-CD45RO+ cells were sorted as the memory CD4+ T cells. Regarding this clone: Its target is not known.

V and J are TRBV2 and TRBJ1-2; D not resolved. The sequence derives from an adult in good health and CMV-seropositive. Material: memory CD4+ T cells from blood. DNA of the CDR3: TGTGCCAGCAGTACGGGGTGGCGAGGCTACACCTTC. This gives the protein CASSTGWRGYTF.